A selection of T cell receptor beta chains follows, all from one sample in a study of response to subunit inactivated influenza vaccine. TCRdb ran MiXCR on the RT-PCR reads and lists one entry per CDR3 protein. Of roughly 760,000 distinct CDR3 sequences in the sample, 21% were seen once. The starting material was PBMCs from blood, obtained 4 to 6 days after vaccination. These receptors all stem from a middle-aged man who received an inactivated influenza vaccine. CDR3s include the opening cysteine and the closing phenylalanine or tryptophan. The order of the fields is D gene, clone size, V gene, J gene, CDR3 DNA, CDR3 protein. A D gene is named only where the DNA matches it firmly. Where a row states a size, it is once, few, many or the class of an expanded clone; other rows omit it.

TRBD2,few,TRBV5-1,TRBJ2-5,TGCGCCAGCACCCCAGGACTAGCGGGGGGCTCCTACCAAGAGACCCAGTACTTC,CASTPGLAGGSYQETQYF
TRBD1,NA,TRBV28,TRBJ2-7,TGTGCCAGCACCCTAACAGGGGTGGGCTCCTACGAGCAGTACTTC,CASTLTGVGSYEQYF
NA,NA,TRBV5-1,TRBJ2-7,TGCGCCAGCAGCTTGGGCGGGACAATCCCGGCCTACGAGCAGTACTTC,CASSLGGTIPAYEQYF
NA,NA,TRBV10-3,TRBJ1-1,TGTGCCATCAGTGTGGGGCTCGAGCAGAACACTGAAGCTTTCTTT,CAISVGLEQNTEAFF
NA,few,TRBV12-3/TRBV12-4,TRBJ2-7,TGTGCCAGCAGTTTAGGGGATCCAAGAGCCTACGAGCAGTACTTC,CASSLGDPRAYEQYF
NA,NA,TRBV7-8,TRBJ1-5,TGTGCCAGCAGCACTGGGACGTGGGATAGCAATCAGCCCCAGCATTTT,CASSTGTWDSNQPQHF
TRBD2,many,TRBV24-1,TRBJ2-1,TGTGCCACCAGTGCCCCATCAGCGGGAGGGAGGTACAATGAGCAGTTCTTC,CATSAPSAGGRYNEQFF
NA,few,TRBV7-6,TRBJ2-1,TGTGCCAGCAGCTTAGCGGGCCGGGGTATAGGTGAGCAGTTCTTC,CASSLAGRGIGEQFF
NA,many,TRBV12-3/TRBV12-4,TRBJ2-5,TGTGCCAGCAGTTTAGGGCCACAAGAGACCCAGTACTTC,CASSLGPQETQYF
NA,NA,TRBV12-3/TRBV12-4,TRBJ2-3,TGTGCCAGCAGTGGGCTGAGAGACACCCTGGGGGTAGATACGCAGTATTTT,CASSGLRDTLGVDTQYF
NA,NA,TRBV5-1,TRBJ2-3,TGCGCCAGCAGCTTACAGGGCTTGGGGACCACAGATACGCAGTATTTT,CASSLQGLGTTDTQYF
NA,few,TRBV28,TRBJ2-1,TGTGCCAGCAGTAAGGTGGCTGAGCAGTTCTTC,CASSKVAEQFF
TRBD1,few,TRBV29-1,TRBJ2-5,TGCAGCGTTATCGGACAGGGGGCGCGATCGGAGACCCAGTACTTC,CSVIGQGARSETQYF
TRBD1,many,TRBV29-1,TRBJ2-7,TGCAGCGTGCGACAGGGTAGGACCTACGAGCAGTACTTC,CSVRQGRTYEQYF
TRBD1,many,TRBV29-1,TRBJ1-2,TGCAGCGGCGACAGGGCGGGATATGGCTACACCTTC,CSGDRAGYGYTF
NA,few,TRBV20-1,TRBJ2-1,TGCAGTGCGAACAATCCGGGACTTGGGGCTTATGAGCAGTTCTTC,CSANNPGLGAYEQFF
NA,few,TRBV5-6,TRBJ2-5,TGTGCCAGCAGCTTTGAGGGGGACCAGTACTTC,CASSFEGDQYF
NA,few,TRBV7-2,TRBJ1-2,TGTGCCAGCAGCTCCCAGCCCGACACTAGCTACACCTTC,CASSSQPDTSYTF
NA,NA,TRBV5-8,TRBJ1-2,TGTGCCAGCACCTTTAGACAGTCATATGGCTACACCTTC,CASTFRQSYGYTF
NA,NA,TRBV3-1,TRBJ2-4,TGTGCCAGCAGCCCAAGCGGTACAACGGTGGACATTCAGTACTTC,CASSPSGTTVDIQYF
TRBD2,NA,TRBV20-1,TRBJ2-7,TGCAGTGCTACTCGGACTAGCGGGCTTTACGAGCAGTACTTC,CSATRTSGLYEQYF
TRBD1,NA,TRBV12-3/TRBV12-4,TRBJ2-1,TGTGCCAGCAGACCGCGGGACAGGGGCAATGAGCAGTTCTTC,CASRPRDRGNEQFF
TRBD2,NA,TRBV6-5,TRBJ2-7,TGTGCCAGCAGTTACTCTGCGGGGGGAATCTACGAGCAGTACTTC,CASSYSAGGIYEQYF
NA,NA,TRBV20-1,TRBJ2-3,TGCAGTGCAGAGGGTGGGGCAGATACGCAGTATTTT,CSAEGGADTQYF
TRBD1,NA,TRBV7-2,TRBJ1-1,TGTGCCAGCAGCCCGGACAGGTATAACACTGAAGCTTTCTTT,CASSPDRYNTEAFF
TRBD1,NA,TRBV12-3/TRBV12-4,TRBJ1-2,TGTGCCAGCAGCAGGAGCAACCGGGACAGACGCTATGGCTACACCTTC,CASSRSNRDRRYGYTF
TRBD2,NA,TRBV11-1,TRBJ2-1,TGTGCCAGCAGCTCATCAGGGGATGACGGTAGCGGGAGGTATGAGCAGTTCTTC,CASSSSGDDGSGRYEQFF
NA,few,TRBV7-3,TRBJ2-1,TGTGCCAGCAGCTTAACCAGGGACGGTTCCTACAATGAGCAGTTCTTC,CASSLTRDGSYNEQFF
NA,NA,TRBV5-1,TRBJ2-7,TGCGCCAGCAGCTTATTAGCGTTAGGCGCGCGCGAGCAGTACTTC,CASSLLALGAREQYF
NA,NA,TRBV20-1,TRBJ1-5,TGCAGTGCTAGGGTTGGAGGGTCCGGGGGCCAGCCCCAGCATTTT,CSARVGGSGGQPQHF
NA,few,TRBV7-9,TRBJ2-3,TGTGCCAGCAGCTTGAGTCTCGGGGCAGATACGCAGTATTTT,CASSLSLGADTQYF
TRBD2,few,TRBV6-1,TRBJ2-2,TGTGCCAGCAGTACAGGACTAGCGAACACCGGGGAGCTGTTTTTT,CASSTGLANTGELFF
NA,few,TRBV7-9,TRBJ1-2,TGTGCCAGCAGCTTAGAGGTTGACTGGGGCTACACCTTC,CASSLEVDWGYTF
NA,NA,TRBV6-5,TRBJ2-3,TGTGCCAGCAAAAACCTCGGAGGTCTTAGCACAGATACGCAGTATTTT,CASKNLGGLSTDTQYF
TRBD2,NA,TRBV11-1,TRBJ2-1,TGTGCCAGCAGTCCGAAGGCGAGACTAGCGGGAGGCCCCTACAATGAGCAGTTCTTC,CASSPKARLAGGPYNEQFF
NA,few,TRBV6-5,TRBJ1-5,TGTGCCAGCAGTTCCCGACGGGATAGCAATCAGCCCCAGCATTTT,CASSSRRDSNQPQHF
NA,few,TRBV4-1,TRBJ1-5,TGCGCCAGCAGCCAAAACTCAAGGGTTCAGCCCCAGCATTTT,CASSQNSRVQPQHF
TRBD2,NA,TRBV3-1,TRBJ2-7,TGTGCCAGCAGCCAATGGCGGCGGGAGAAGTCCTACGAGCAGTACTTC,CASSQWRREKSYEQYF
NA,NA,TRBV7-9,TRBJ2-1,TGTGCCAGCAACTTAGGTAGTGCGGGATTAAAGTTCTTC,CASNLGSAGLKFF
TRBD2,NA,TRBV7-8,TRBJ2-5,TGTGCCAGCAGCTCCAAAGGGGAGCGGGAGTTTAAGACCCAGTACTTC,CASSSKGEREFKTQYF